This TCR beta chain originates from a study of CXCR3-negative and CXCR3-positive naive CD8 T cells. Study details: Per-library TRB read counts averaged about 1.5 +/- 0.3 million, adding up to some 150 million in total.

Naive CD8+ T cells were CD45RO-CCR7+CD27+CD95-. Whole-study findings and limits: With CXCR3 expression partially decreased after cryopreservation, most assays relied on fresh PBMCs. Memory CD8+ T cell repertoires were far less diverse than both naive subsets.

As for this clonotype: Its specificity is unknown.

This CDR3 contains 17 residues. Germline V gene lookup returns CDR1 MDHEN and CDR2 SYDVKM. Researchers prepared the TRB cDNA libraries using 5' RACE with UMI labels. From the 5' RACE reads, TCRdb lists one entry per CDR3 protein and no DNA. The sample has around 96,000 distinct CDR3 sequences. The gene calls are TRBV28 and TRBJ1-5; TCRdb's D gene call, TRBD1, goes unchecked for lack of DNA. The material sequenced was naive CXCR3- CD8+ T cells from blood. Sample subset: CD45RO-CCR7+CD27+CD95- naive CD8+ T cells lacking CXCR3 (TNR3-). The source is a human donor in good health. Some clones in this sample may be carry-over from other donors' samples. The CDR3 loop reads CASSSPTGGTGNQPQHF.